One sample yielded the 14 T cell receptor beta chains listed below, sequenced in a study of T cells in tumors after PD-1 blockade. Repertoires were generated with immunoSEQ multiplex PCR, while TCRdb's copy carries only in-frame clones and drops some. The data show tens of thousands of clones, less than 85% seen once. The sample was PBMCs, taken after anti-PD-1 treatment. All receptors come from a human donor with basal cell carcinoma.

The rearrangement uses TRBV20-1 and TRBJ2-2, with D possibly being TRBD2 (6 bases). The germline CDR1 and CDR2 sequences are DFQATT and SNEGSKA (reference sequence). Trimming cost V 6 bases and J 8 bases, with 10 bases left between them. The CDR3 sequence is 11 residues long. CDR3 nucleotides: TGCAGTGCCCGGAGGGGAGGGGAGCTGTTTTTT. As protein: CSARRGGELFF.

This chain joins TRBV4-1 and TRBJ1-1, with D perhaps TRBD1 (5 bases). Germline-derived CDR1 and CDR2 are MGHRA and YSYEKL. The CDR3 is made up of 15 amino acids. Trimming took 4 bases from V and 3 from J, leaving 15 bases between them. The CDR3: CASSRGPSGDTEAFF. The DNA for the CDR3 is TGCGCCAGCAGCCGAGGGCCTTCGGGGGACACTGAAGCTTTCTTT.

The chain employs TRBV7-8 and TRBJ1-6; possible D gene TRBD1, 6 bases. Per the germline V gene, CDR1 is SGHVS and CDR2 is FQNEAQ. The CDR3 runs 12 residues. Trimming stripped 5 bases from V and 14 bases from J, with 13 bases between. CDR3: CASSQGGKALHF. The CDR3, as DNA: TGTGCCAGCAGCCAAGGGGGGAAAGCCCTCCACTTT. Variable domain in full (rest from reference TRBV7-8 and TRBJ1-6): GAGVSQSPRYKVAKRGQDVALRCDPISGHVSLFWYQQALGQGPEFLTYFQNEAQLDKSGLPSDRFFAERPEGSVSTLKIQRTQQEDSAVYLCASSQGGKALHFGNGTRLTVT.

V and J are TRBV3-1 (or the pseudogene TRBV3-2) and TRBJ2-2, with 11 bases identical to TRBD2. V dropped 4 bases and J dropped 4; count of bases not matched to a gene: 2. CDR1 and CDR2 (germline): LGHDT, YNNKEL (reference sequence). The CDR3 has 15 residues. The CDR3 is CASSRGLAGTGELFF. The CDR3 coding sequence is TGTGCCAGCAGCCGCGGACTAGCGGGCACCGGGGAGCTGTTTTTT.

The gene calls are TRBV7-2 and TRBJ1-1; D unclear. Germline V CDR1 and CDR2: SGHTA, FQGNSA. V lost 5 bases and J lost 2, with 15 bases in between. This CDR3 spans 15 amino acids. The CDR3 region has the DNA TGTGCCAGCAGCAATCACGGACCCACAAACACTGAAGCTTTCTTT. Its protein is CASSNHGPTNTEAFF.

This chain links TRBV4-2 with TRBJ1-5; 7 nucleotides agree with TRBD1. The CDR3 runs to 14 residues. Germline V gene sequence: CDR1 LGHNA, CDR2 YNFKEQ. Germline trimming cut 3 bases from V and 8 bases from J; bases unmatched to any gene: 7. The CDR3: CASSQQGEKEPQHF. Here the CDR3 DNA reads TGTGCCAGCAGCCAGCAGGGGGAAAAGGAGCCCCAGCATTTT.

The CDR3: CASSPGLVGEQYF. The CDR3 DNA reads as TGTGCCAGCTCACCGGGACTAGTGGGCGAGCAGTACTTC. The V call is TRBV18, the J call TRBJ2-7; 8 bases line up with TRBD2. V dropped 3 bases and J dropped 6; count of bases not matched to a gene: 4. Per the germline V gene, CDR1 is KGHSH and CDR2 is LQKENI. The CDR3 contains 13 residues.

The rearrangement links TRBV5-5 to TRBJ1-3; D not certain. The V gene's germline CDR1 is SGHKS and CDR2 YYEKEE (reference sequence). CDR3 length: 14 amino acids. Trimming stripped 0 bases from V and 3 bases from J, with 7 bases between. In DNA form, the CDR3 reads TGTGCCAGCAGCTTGGAGGTGGTTGGAAACACCATATATTTT. Residues: CASSLEVVGNTIYF.

The chain employs TRBV28 and TRBJ1-6, with 7 bases fitting TRBD1. The V and J ends lost 5 bases and 14 bases, in that order; junction bases with no gene match: 9. Germline loops: CDR1 MDHEN, CDR2 SYDVKM. The CDR3 has 13 amino acids. CDR3 amino acids: CASSLGQARSLHF. The CDR3 coding sequence is TGTGCCAGCAGTCTCGGACAGGCCCGGTCCCTCCACTTT.

This clone was seen more than once but under ten times. The V and J genes are TRBV3-1 (or the pseudogene TRBV3-2) and TRBJ2-1; 7 bases are a match to TRBD2. There are 15 residues in the CDR3. The germline V gene encodes CDR1 LGHDT and CDR2 YNNKEL (reference sequence). The V and J ends lost 5 bases and 0 bases, in that order; junction bases with no gene match: 4. CDR3 bases: TGTGCCAGCAGCATCCAGCGGGGCTCCTACAATGAGCAGTTCTTC. Residues: CASSIQRGSYNEQFF.

This clone turned up a few times. The V call is TRBV10-3, the J call TRBJ1-3; a weak D match, TRBD1 (6 bases). Germline V gene sequence: CDR1 ENHRY, CDR2 SYGVKD. The V end lost 4 bases, the J end lost 0 bases, and 7 bases lay between the germline ends. This CDR3 contains 14 residues. The CDR3: CAISGDTSGNTIYF. The DNA of the CDR3 is TGTGCCATCAGTGGGGACACCTCTGGAAACACCATATATTTT.

The rearrangement uses TRBV7-9 and TRBJ1-4, with TRBD1 as a possible D gene (6 bases). V was pared by 5 bases and J by 3 bases, with 13 bases between. CDR1 and CDR2 (germline): SEHNR, FQNEAQ (reference sequence). The CDR3 spans 15 residues. CDR3 DNA sequence: TGTGCCAGCAGCCAGACAGGCGCGGCTAATGAAAAACTGTTTTTT. Protein: CASSQTGAANEKLFF. Drawing the rest from reference TRBV7-9 and TRBJ1-4, the complete variable domain is DTGVSQNPRHKITKRGQNVTFRCDPISEHNRLYWYRQTLGQGPEFLTYFQNEAQLEKSRLLSDRFSAERPKGSFSTLEIQRTEQGDSAMYLCASSQTGAANEKLFFGSGTQLSVL.

The rearrangement links TRBV5-6 to TRBJ1-1; TRBD1 might be the D (6 bases). The CDR3 has 14 amino acids. Trimming stripped 0 bases from V and 5 bases from J, with 11 bases between. Germline CDR1 is SGHDT and CDR2 is YYEEEE. DNA of the CDR3: TGTGCCAGCAGCTTGGTTAGGCAGGGGACTGAAGCTTTCTTT. It translates to CASSLVRQGTEAFF.

V and J are TRBV5-6 and TRBJ2-7; TRBD2 agrees at 11 bases. Per germline, CDR1 SGHDT and CDR2 YYEEEE. V lost 5 bases to trimming and J lost 5 bases; unmatched junction nucleotides: 6. The CDR3 covers 14 residues. DNA of the CDR3: TGTGCCAGCAGATTTAGCGGGGGGGCCGACGAGCAGTACTTC. Encoded protein: CASRFSGGADEQYF.